This T cell receptor (beta chain) was documented in a study of shared clonotypes between healthy human individuals. Study results and limitations: When naive CD4 clonotypes were compared across a handful of donors, around 5% were shared. Among donors, the sharing of clonotypes was expected to be influenced by sequencing depth. The study generally estimated greater richness for naive than memory subsets.

Authors' data handling: ImmunoSEQ yielded junction-only sequences lacking quality scores, so filtering differed. Method: immunoSEQ multiplex PCR; TCRdb's copy keeps in-frame clones and lacks some. D and trimming come from the DNA, and the V and J calls and clone size come from that table. Altogether 600,000 to 750,000 clones are present, roughly 91% being singletons, with the ten largest covering 30% to 35%. Comments on this clone: Antigen specificity is unknown.

V was shortened by 2 bases and J by 8 bases, with 13 bases between the two germline ends. The CDR3 is made up of 14 amino acids. The germline V gene has CDR1 MNHEY and CDR2 SMNVEV (reference sequence). The V and J genes are TRBV27 and TRBJ2-4; D is unclear. Sequences were obtained from memory CD8+ T cells from PBMCs. Subset noted: CD45RO+ cells pooled with CCR7-negative TemRA cells. The receptor was isolated from a man between 18 and 29 years old in good health. Some clones in this sample may be carry-over from other donors' samples. DNA of the CDR3: TGTGCCAGCAGTTTAGTAGGAACAACGGACATTCAGTACTTC. Translating gives CASSLVGTTDIQYF.